The 17 T cell receptor beta chains reported below all come from one sample, sequenced in a study of shared clonotypes between healthy human individuals. Naive CD8 cells comprised CD45RO-negative, CCR7-positively selected cells, excluding terminally differentiated effector memory CD45RA+ cells. Libraries were prepared by immunoSEQ multiplex PCR; TCRdb keeps only in-frame clonotypes and omits some of them. This table has some 2,000,000 clones, roughly 94% appearing once. The sequenced sample was naive CD8+ T cells sorted from blood. Receptors were obtained from a man aged 18 to 35 in good health.

The V gene is TRBV25-1, the J gene TRBJ2-5; D is perhaps TRBD2 (5 bases). The CDR3 has 15 residues. Trimming left V 4 bases short and J 2 bases short, with 14 bases between. Germline V lookup: CDR1 MGHDK, CDR2 SYGVNS. Here the CDR3 reads CASSVGAGDQETQYF. For the CDR3, the DNA is TGTGCCAGCAGTGTAGGTGCGGGTGATCAAGAGACCCAGTACTTC.

This clone was recorded once. The V gene is TRBV14, the J gene TRBJ2-7; weak D call: TRBD2 (6 bases). The CDR3 spans 15 residues. Trimming cost V 2 bases and J 0 bases, with 11 bases left between them. Germline V lookup: CDR1 SGHDN, CDR2 FVKESK. The CDR3 sequence is CASSQLGDSSYEQYF. CDR3 bases: TGTGCCAGCAGCCAACTCGGGGACTCCTCCTACGAGCAGTACTTC.

J is TRBJ2-1 and V is TRBV9, with a weak D call TRBD2 (5 bases). Germline V gives CDR1 SGDLS, CDR2 YYNGEE. This CDR3 has 15 residues. V shed 6 bases and J shed 0 bases, with 13 bases lying between them. This CDR3 is CASNGGSSSYNEQFF. CDR3 sequence (DNA): TGTGCCAGCAACGGCGGGTCCAGCTCCTACAATGAGCAGTTCTTC.

The V and J genes are TRBV5-4 and TRBJ2-3; 7 bases map to TRBD2. The CDR3 covers 14 residues. The V and J ends lost 5 bases and 6 bases, in that order; junction bases with no gene match: 9. The germline V gene has CDR1 SGHNT and CDR2 YYREEE (reference sequence). The DNA of the CDR3 is TGTGCCAGCAGGAGGTGGGGGGGGTCCGATACGCAGTATTTT. Residues: CASRRWGGSDTQYF.

The chain combines TRBV6-5 with TRBJ2-7; possibly TRBD1 for D (5 bases). The CDR3 is 13 residues long. The germline gives CDR1 MNHEY, CDR2 SVGAGI. The ends were cut back, 6 bases at V and 5 bases at J, with 14 bases in the middle. The CDR3 region has the DNA TGTGCCAGCAGCCAGGGATTCCGCCACGAGCAGTACTTC. It yields the protein CASSQGFRHEQYF.

This clone was recorded only once. The chain links TRBV27 to TRBJ2-2; D gene unclear. The V gene's germline CDR1 is MNHEY and CDR2 SMNVEV (reference sequence). V lost 5 bases and J lost 3, with 13 bases in between. The CDR3 is 15 amino acids. The CDR3 region has the DNA TGTGCCAGCAGTGGGCAAGCTCCATACACCGGGGAGCTGTTTTTT. Residues: CASSGQAPYTGELFF.

This rearrangement joins TRBV25-1 to TRBJ2-7; D not certain. Per the germline V gene, CDR1 is MGHDK and CDR2 is SYGVNS. This CDR3 contains 15 residues. V was cut by 1 base and J by 0 bases, with 10 bases left in between. CDR3 protein: CASSELYGSSYEQYF. In nucleotides, the CDR3 is TGTGCCAGCAGTGAATTGTACGGTAGCTCCTACGAGCAGTACTTC.

This chain links TRBV29-1 with TRBJ2-7; D perhaps matches TRBD1 (5 bases). The CDR3 is 16 residues long. In germline, CDR1 is SQVTM, CDR2 ANQGSEA. V was trimmed by 2 bases and J by 1 base, leaving 18 bases between them. The CDR3 reads CSVELGERVSSYEQYF. CDR3 in DNA: TGCAGCGTTGAATTAGGGGAAAGGGTTTCGTCCTACGAGCAGTACTTC.

The chain employs TRBV5-1 and TRBJ2-5; 9 bases are a match to TRBD2. Germline CDR1 reads SGHRS; CDR2 reads YFSETQ. The CDR3 runs 16 residues. V shed 0 bases, J shed 2 bases, and the junction held 5 bases outside the gene matches. In DNA form, the CDR3 reads TGCGCCAGCAGCTTGGCCAGCGGGGGGCGGCAAGAGACCCAGTACTTC. It translates to CASSLASGGRQETQYF.

This sequence joins TRBV7-2 and TRBJ2-1; TRBD2 aligns across 10 bases. The CDR3 totals 14 residues. Unmatched junction bases numbered 7, after V lost 6 bases and J lost 8 bases. CDR1 and CDR2 from the germline V gene are SGHTA and FQGNSA. The CDR3 DNA reads as TGTGCCAGCAGTTGGACTAGCGGTGCATATGAGCAGTTCTTC. It yields the protein CASSWTSGAYEQFF.

The chain employs TRBV7-9 and TRBJ2-7, with 10 bases aligning to TRBD2. Germline V gene data show CDR1 as SEHNR and CDR2 as FQNEAQ (reference sequence). The CDR3 has 14 amino acids. J lost 3 bases, V lost 4 bases, and 3 bases had no gene match. CDR3 coding DNA: TGTGCCAGCAGCTCCAGCGGGGGGGACTACGAGCAGTACTTC. The encoded protein is CASSSSGGDYEQYF.

The chain employs TRBV6-5 and TRBJ2-3, with D perhaps matching TRBD2 (6 bases). From germline, CDR1 is MNHEY and CDR2 SVGAGI. The CDR3 covers 15 residues. Trimming took off 5 bases at V and 0 bases at J, with 12 bases between the two ends. The CDR3 is CASSLSGPSTDTQYF. CDR3 nucleotides: TGTGCCAGCAGTCTTAGCGGCCCTAGCACAGATACGCAGTATTTT.

This sequence joins TRBV10-1 and TRBJ1-4; TRBD1 is a possible D gene (5 bases). CDR3 length: 13 amino acids. CDR1 and CDR2 (germline): WNHNN, SYGVQD (reference sequence). V dropped 8 bases and J dropped 6 bases, with 13 bases sitting between them. The CDR3 DNA is TGCGCCAGCCAGGACCCGGGGGATGAAAAACTGTTTTTT. Translation: CASQDPGDEKLFF.

With regard to this clone: One end of the junction does not line up with germline, which may come from a read error. The rearrangement links TRBV11-3 to TRBJ2-5; D is undetermined. This CDR3 has 8 amino acids. CDR1 and CDR2 from the germline V gene are SGHNT and YENEEA. DNA for the CDR3: TGTGCCAGCCCGGGTCTGCACTTC. It encodes CASPGLHF.

The chain recombines TRBV11-2 with TRBJ1-6; 10 bases fit TRBD1. The CDR3 consists of 15 residues. Trimming at V came to 5 bases and at J to 7 bases, leaving 5 bases not matched to a gene. In germline, CDR1 is SGHAT, CDR2 FQNNGV. CDR3 loop: CASSDRGPKNSPLHF. The DNA for the CDR3 is TGTGCCAGCAGCGACAGGGGGCCAAAGAATTCACCCCTCCACTTT.

J is TRBJ2-1 and V is TRBV7-2, with D maybe TRBD1 (6 bases). Germline V gene sequence: CDR1 SGHTA, CDR2 FQGNSA. The CDR3 totals 10 residues. V gave up 3 bases and J gave up 14 bases, with 8 bases separating them. This CDR3 reads CASSFPGEFF. CDR3 bases: TGTGCCAGCAGCTTTCCAGGGGAGTTCTTC.

This sequence joins TRBV2 and TRBJ2-7, with unresolved D. Germline CDR1 and CDR2: SNHLY and FYNNEI. The CDR3 spans 13 residues. V was trimmed by 6 bases and J by 0 bases, leaving 9 bases between them. Here the CDR3 reads CASRDRFSYEQYF. DNA of the CDR3: TGTGCCAGCAGAGACCGTTTCTCCTACGAGCAGTACTTC. Full variable domain (missing parts from reference TRBV2 and TRBJ2-7): EPEVTQTPSHQVTQMGQEVILRCVPISNHLYFYWYRQILGQKVEFLVSFYNNEISEKSEIFDDQFSVERPDGSNFTLKIRSTKLEDSAMYFCASRDRFSYEQYFGPGTRLTVT.